This entry concerns a single T cell receptor beta chain. Its antigen is undetermined. Random-hexamer reverse transcription was applied to about 0.5 to 1 ug RNA. Amplification of TCR beta CDR3 was carried out by immunoSEQ multiplex PCR, which covered 54 Vbeta and 13 Jbeta segments. One entry per CDR3 protein results from TCRdb running MiXCR on the immunoSEQ multiplex PCR reads. This table has around 200,000 distinct CDR3 sequences, approximately 94% appearing once. This sample stems from a study of CD8 T cells in Susac syndrome. The overall study: Sequencing included Susac syndrome patients, five or six of them with active disease and 8 or 9 in remission. Study-wide points: As the study acknowledged, the number of individuals in its TCR sequencing and HLA analysis was relatively small.

The authors sequenced TCR beta from blood CD8+ and CD4+ T cells. Source material: CD4+ T cells from PBMCs. The receptor comes from a human donor with Susac syndrome.

The CDR3: CASSYAVQGRFGQYF. In DNA, the CDR3 is TGTGCCAGCAGTTACGCCGTACAGGGCCGCTTCGGGCAGTACTTC. The chain links TRBV6-2 or TRBV6-3 to TRBJ2-7; D is possibly TRBD1 (6 bases). Germline CDR1 reads MNHEY; CDR2 reads SVGEGT. The CDR3 contains 15 residues. V was shortened by 2 bases and J by 9 bases, with 20 bases between the two germline ends.